One and the same sample provided the 21 T cell receptor beta chains below, sequenced in a study of cytomegalovirus exposure and HLA in healthy donors. Use of 60 Vbeta and 13 Jbeta primers characterized the PCR. Some clones are missing from TCRdb's copy, which holds only in-frame ones; the method was immunoSEQ multiplex PCR. The table includes roughly 100,000 clones, about 78% detected once. The sample was PBMCs. Every receptor here comes from a man aged 25-40 years in good health and CMV-seronegative.

The chain employs TRBV6-4 and TRBJ2-3, with TRBD1 matching 7 bases. This CDR3 comprises 14 residues. Germline CDR1 reads MRHNA; CDR2 reads SNTAGT. J was trimmed by 1 base and V by 5 bases; bases with no gene match: 3. CDR3 residues: CASSYRGGTDTQYF. The CDR3, as DNA: TGTGCCAGCAGTTACAGGGGTGGCACAGATACGCAGTATTTT.

The chain recombines TRBV5-1 with TRBJ1-2, with 8 bases that match TRBD1. Unmatched junction bases numbered 3, after V lost 7 bases and J lost 7 bases. CDR1 is SGHRS and CDR2 is YFSETQ in the germline V gene. The CDR3 runs to 11 residues. CDR3 coding DNA: TGCGCCAGCGGTACAGGGGGTGGCTACACCTTC. The encoded protein is CASGTGGGYTF. Combining the CDR3 with reference TRBV5-1 and TRBJ1-2 gives the whole variable domain KAGVTQTPRYLIKTRGQQVTLSCSPISGHRSVSWYQQTPGQGLQFLFEYFSETQRNKGNFPGRFSGRQFSNSRSEMNVSTLELGDSALYLCASGTGGGYTFGSGTRLTVV.

The V gene is TRBV7-5, the J gene TRBJ2-7; the table's D gene call, TRBD2, was not cross checked with the DNA. TRBV7-5 is a listed pseudogene. The CDR3 loop spans 14 amino acids. The DNA of the CDR3 is TGTTCACCCGGGGTGCGGGGTTTCTCCTACGAGCAGTACTTC. It codes for CSPGVRGFSYEQYF.

The rearrangement links TRBV5-1 to TRBJ2-1, with 9 bases that match TRBD2. CDR1 and CDR2 from the germline V gene are SGHRS and YFSETQ. The CDR3 runs 14 residues. Trimming cost V 4 bases and J 3 bases; bases outside gene matches: 2. DNA of the CDR3: TGCGCCAGCAGCGATAGCGGGAGCTACAATGAGCAGTTCTTC. Amino acid sequence: CASSDSGSYNEQFF. Full variable domain (remainder filled in from reference TRBV5-1 and TRBJ2-1): KAGVTQTPRYLIKTRGQQVTLSCSPISGHRSVSWYQQTPGQGLQFLFEYFSETQRNKGNFPGRFSGRQFSNSRSEMNVSTLELGDSALYLCASSDSGSYNEQFFGPGTRLTVL.

This rearrangement joins TRBV11-2 to TRBJ1-1, with TRBD1 matching 7 bases. Germline V gives CDR1 SGHAT, CDR2 FQNNGV. V was clipped by 5 bases and J by 6 bases; unmatched bases: 9. This CDR3 has 14 residues. The DNA for the CDR3 is TGTGCCAGCAGCCGTGCAGGGGGGCTAGCTGAAGCTTTCTTT. This gives the protein CASSRAGGLAEAFF.

The chain is built from TRBV9 and TRBJ2-5, with 8 nucleotides matching TRBD2. The CDR3 contains 16 residues. Trimming at V came to 4 bases and at J to 0 bases, leaving 8 bases not matched to a gene. Per the germline V gene, CDR1 is SGDLS and CDR2 is YYNGEE. Here the CDR3 reads CASSPRVAGYQETQYF. The CDR3 bases are TGTGCCAGCAGCCCCCGGGTAGCGGGGTACCAAGAGACCCAGTACTTC.

V gene TRBV7-6 combines with J gene TRBJ2-7; tentatively, D is TRBD2 (6 bases). The length of the CDR3 is 14 residues. Trimming took off 2 bases at V and 3 bases at J, with 11 bases between the two ends. Germline-derived CDR1 and CDR2 are SGHVS and FNYEAQ. This CDR3 reads CASSLYQGGYEQYF. CDR3 nucleotides: TGTGCCAGCAGCTTATACCAGGGAGGCTACGAGCAGTACTTC.

This rearrangement joins TRBV18 to TRBJ1-2; tentatively, D is TRBD1 (5 bases). With 0 bases removed from V and 0 bases from J, the gap between germline ends came to 8 bases. This CDR3 is built from 15 residues. Germline-derived CDR1 and CDR2 are KGHSH and LQKENI. Written as DNA, the CDR3 is TGTGCCAGCTCACCACCCTCGGGGGCTAACTATGGCTACACCTTC. It codes for CASSPPSGANYGYTF.

This sequence joins TRBV2 and TRBJ2-3, with 7 bases lining up with TRBD1. The CDR3 has 18 amino acids. Looked up from germline, CDR1 is SNHLY and CDR2 is FYNNEI. J gave up 2 bases and V 0 bases, and 11 bases lay outside the gene matches. The CDR3 sequence is CASSEALRGGGPTDTQYF. CDR3 coding DNA: TGTGCCAGCAGTGAAGCGCTTAGAGGGGGCGGACCCACAGATACGCAGTATTTT.

V usage is TRBV6-5 and J usage is TRBJ1-1; 8 positions agree with TRBD1. The junction had 7 bases not matched to a gene; V was cut back by 6 bases and J by 4 bases. The germline V gene has CDR1 MNHEY and CDR2 SVGAGI. The CDR3 loop spans 14 amino acids. The CDR3 protein is CASSLTGGLTEAFF. The CDR3 region has the DNA TGTGCCAGCAGCCTCACAGGGGGTCTCACTGAAGCTTTCTTT.

This clone was seen just once. The chain recombines TRBV5-4 with TRBJ2-2; 8 bases line up with TRBD2. J was trimmed by 4 bases and V by 6 bases; bases with no gene match: 8. This CDR3 spans 15 amino acids. Germline loops: CDR1 SGHNT, CDR2 YYREEE (reference sequence). CDR3: CASTPAGAATGELFF. The CDR3, as DNA: TGTGCCAGCACCCCAGCGGGAGCGGCCACCGGGGAGCTGTTTTTT.

The chain combines TRBV27 with TRBJ2-1, with 8 bases matching TRBD2. V shed 5 bases, J shed 0 bases, and the junction held 6 bases outside the gene matches. The CDR3 has 16 amino acids. Germline V gene lookup returns CDR1 MNHEY and CDR2 SMNVEV (reference sequence). CDR3 sequence (DNA): TGTGCCAGCAGTAAGGGCGGGGGGAGCTCCTACAATGAGCAGTTCTTC. Its protein is CASSKGGGSSYNEQFF.

This chain uses TRBV5-6 with TRBJ2-5, with 15 bases matching TRBD2. Trimming cost V 1 base and J 4 bases; bases outside gene matches: 8. The germline gives CDR1 SGHDT, CDR2 YYEEEE. The CDR3 consists of 18 residues. The CDR3 coding sequence is TGTGCCAGCAGCTTGTGGACTAGCGGGGGGGTTAGTCGAGAGACCCAGTACTTC. Protein: CASSLWTSGGVSRETQYF.

This clone was counted only a few times. The chain carries TRBV19 and TRBJ1-1; D perhaps matches TRBD1 (5 bases). Germline-derived CDR1 and CDR2 are LNHDA and SQIVND (reference sequence). The CDR3 sequence is 14 residues long. V was pared by 6 bases and J by 3 bases, with 14 bases between. The CDR3 nucleotides are TGTGCCAGTAGCCCAAAGCCAGGGTACACTGAAGCTTTCTTT. Its translation is CASSPKPGYTEAFF.

The J gene is TRBJ1-5, the V gene TRBV19, with 7 bases aligning to TRBD1. V gave up 5 bases and J gave up 5 bases; unmatched junction bases: 9. Germline assignment: CDR1 LNHDA and CDR2 SQIVND (reference sequence). The CDR3 covers 15 residues. DNA for the CDR3: TGTGCCAGTAGTTCCCTGACAGGGACTGATCAGCCCCAGCATTTT. It yields the protein CASSSLTGTDQPQHF.

A few counts support this clone. The V gene is TRBV11-2, the J gene TRBJ2-7; 11 positions match TRBD1. Looked up from germline, CDR1 is SGHAT and CDR2 is FQNNGV. V trimming: 3 bases; J trimming: 2 bases; junction bases outside the gene matches: 3. The length of the CDR3 is 15 residues. The CDR3 bases are TGTGCCAGCAGCTTTCCGGGACAGGGGGCCTACGAGCAGTACTTC. Its protein is CASSFPGQGAYEQYF.

The chain carries TRBV7-9 and TRBJ2-7, with TRBD2 matching 8 bases. Germline CDR1 is SEHNR and CDR2 is FQNEAQ (reference sequence). The CDR3 consists of 17 residues. V shed 6 bases, J shed 2 bases, and the junction held 15 bases outside the gene matches. The CDR3 spells CASSFAGGLGLTYEQYF. CDR3 bases: TGTGCCAGCAGTTTCGCGGGGGGACTAGGCTTAACCTACGAGCAGTACTTC.

The genes are TRBV7-9 and TRBJ2-7; D is unclear. The V gene's germline CDR1 is SEHNR and CDR2 FQNEAQ (reference sequence). The length of the CDR3 is 14 residues. The V gene lost 1 base and the J gene lost 2 bases, with 9 bases spanning the gap. CDR3 residues: CASSLVGETYEQYF. The CDR3 DNA follows: TGTGCCAGCAGCTTAGTGGGCGAAACCTACGAGCAGTACTTC.

The chain uses TRBV4-3 and TRBJ1-2, with unresolved D. The V gene lost 0 bases and the J gene lost 4 bases, with 12 bases spanning the gap. The germline V gene has CDR1 LGHNA and CDR2 YSLEER. The CDR3 totals 15 residues. CDR3 protein: CASSQEVSPGYGYTF. The CDR3 coding sequence is TGCGCCAGCAGCCAAGAAGTCAGCCCGGGCTATGGCTACACCTTC.

The sample holds one count of this clone. V usage is TRBV9 and J usage is TRBJ2-1, with 12 nucleotides matching TRBD2. Germline CDR1 SGDLS, CDR2 YYNGEE. With V trimmed by 2 bases and J by 6 bases, 6 bases remained unmatched. The CDR3 extends over 16 amino acids. The CDR3 reads CASSVRLAGALNEQFF. CDR3 nucleotide sequence: TGTGCCAGCAGCGTTCGACTAGCGGGAGCTCTCAATGAGCAGTTCTTC.

The chain has TRBV7-9 and TRBJ1-3; 7 positions match TRBD1. This CDR3 spans 16 amino acids. V shed 1 base and J 5 bases; nucleotides not matched to a gene: 8. The germline V gene has CDR1 SEHNR and CDR2 FQNEAQ (reference sequence). The CDR3 bases are TGTGCCAGCAGCTTAGTTTCCGGGACAGAACGAAACACCATATATTTT. Residues: CASSLVSGTERNTIYF.